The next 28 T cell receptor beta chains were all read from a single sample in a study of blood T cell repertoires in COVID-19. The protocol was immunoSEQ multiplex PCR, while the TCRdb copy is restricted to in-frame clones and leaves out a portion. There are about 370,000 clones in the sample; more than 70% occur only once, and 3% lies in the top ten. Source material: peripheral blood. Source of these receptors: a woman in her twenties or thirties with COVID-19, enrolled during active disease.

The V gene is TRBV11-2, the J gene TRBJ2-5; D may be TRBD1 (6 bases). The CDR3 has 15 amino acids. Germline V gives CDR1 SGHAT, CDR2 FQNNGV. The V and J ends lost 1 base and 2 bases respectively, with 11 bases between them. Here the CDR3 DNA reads TGTGCCAGCAGCTTAGGAGACAGGTATCAAGAGACCCAGTACTTC. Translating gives CASSLGDRYQETQYF.

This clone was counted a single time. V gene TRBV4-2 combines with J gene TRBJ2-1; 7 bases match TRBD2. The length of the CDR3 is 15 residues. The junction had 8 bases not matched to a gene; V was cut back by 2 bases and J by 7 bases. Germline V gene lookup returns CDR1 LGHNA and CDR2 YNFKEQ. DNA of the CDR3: TGTGCCAGCAGCCAAACAGAGCGGGGCCGGAATGAGCAGTTCTTC. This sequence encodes CASSQTERGRNEQFF.

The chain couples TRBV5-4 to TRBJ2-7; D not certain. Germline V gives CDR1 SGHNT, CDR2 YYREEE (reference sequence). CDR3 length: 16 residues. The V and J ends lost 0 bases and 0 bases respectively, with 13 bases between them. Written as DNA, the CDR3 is TGTGCCAGCAGCTTGGCGGGTGCCCTCAGCTCCTACGAGCAGTACTTC. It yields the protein CASSLAGALSSYEQYF.

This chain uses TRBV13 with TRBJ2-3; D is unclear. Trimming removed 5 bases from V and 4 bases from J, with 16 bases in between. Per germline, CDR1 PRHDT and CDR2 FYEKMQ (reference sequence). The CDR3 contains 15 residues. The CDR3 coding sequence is TGTGCCAGCAGCCCATCGACTCTAGGTGCAGATACGCAGTATTTT. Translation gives CASSPSTLGADTQYF.

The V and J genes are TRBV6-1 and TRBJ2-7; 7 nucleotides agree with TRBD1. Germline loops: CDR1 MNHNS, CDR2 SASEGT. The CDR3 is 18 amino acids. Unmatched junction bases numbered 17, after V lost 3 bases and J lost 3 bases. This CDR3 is CASSEEGPSRQGNYEQYF. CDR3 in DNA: TGTGCCAGCAGTGAGGAAGGACCTTCCCGACAGGGAAACTACGAGCAGTACTTC.

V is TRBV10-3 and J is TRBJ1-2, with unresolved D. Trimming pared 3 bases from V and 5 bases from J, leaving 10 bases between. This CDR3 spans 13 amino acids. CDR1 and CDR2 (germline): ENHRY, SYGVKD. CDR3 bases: TGTGCCATCAGTGACCCCGAGGAGTATGGCTACACCTTC. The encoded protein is CAISDPEEYGYTF.

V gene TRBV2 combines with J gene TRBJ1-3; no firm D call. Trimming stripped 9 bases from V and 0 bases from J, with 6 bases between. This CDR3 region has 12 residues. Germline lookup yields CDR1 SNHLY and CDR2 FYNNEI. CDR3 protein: CARQSSGNTIYF. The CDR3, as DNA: TGTGCCAGACAGAGCTCTGGAAACACCATATATTTT.

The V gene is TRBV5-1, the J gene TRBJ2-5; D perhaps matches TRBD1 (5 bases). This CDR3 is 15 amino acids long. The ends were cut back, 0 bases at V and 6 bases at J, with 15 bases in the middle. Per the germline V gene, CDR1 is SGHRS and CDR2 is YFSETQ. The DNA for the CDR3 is TGCGCCAGCAGCTTGGGGCAGCAGGGTGTCCAGACCCAGTACTTC. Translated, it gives CASSLGQQGVQTQYF.

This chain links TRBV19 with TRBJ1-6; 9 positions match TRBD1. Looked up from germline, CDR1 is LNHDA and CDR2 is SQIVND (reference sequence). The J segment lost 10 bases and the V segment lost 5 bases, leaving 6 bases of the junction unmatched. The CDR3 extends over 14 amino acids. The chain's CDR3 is CASSSRDRDSPLHF. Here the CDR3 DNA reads TGTGCCAGTAGTTCCCGGGACAGGGACTCACCCCTCCACTTT.

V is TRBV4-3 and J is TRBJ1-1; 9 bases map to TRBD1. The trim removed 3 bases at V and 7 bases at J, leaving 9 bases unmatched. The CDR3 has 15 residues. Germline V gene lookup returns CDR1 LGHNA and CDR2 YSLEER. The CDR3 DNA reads TGCGCCAGCAGCCAGGGTCCCGGGACAGGGATTGAAGCTTTCTTT. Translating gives CASSQGPGTGIEAFF.

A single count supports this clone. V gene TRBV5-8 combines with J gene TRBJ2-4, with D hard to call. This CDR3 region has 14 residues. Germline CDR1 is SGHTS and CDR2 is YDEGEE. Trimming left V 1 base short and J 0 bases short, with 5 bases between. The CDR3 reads CASSLSIAKNIQYF. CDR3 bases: TGTGCCAGCAGCTTGAGCATAGCCAAAAACATTCAGTACTTC.

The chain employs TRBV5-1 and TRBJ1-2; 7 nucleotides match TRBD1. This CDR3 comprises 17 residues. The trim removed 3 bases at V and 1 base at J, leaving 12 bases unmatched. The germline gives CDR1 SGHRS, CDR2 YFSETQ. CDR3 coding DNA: TGCGCCAGCAGCTCTGAGCCCCGGGGACAGAATAACTATGGCTACACCTTC. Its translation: CASSSEPRGQNNYGYTF. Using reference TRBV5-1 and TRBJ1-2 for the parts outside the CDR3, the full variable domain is KAGVTQTPRYLIKTRGQQVTLSCSPISGHRSVSWYQQTPGQGLQFLFEYFSETQRNKGNFPGRFSGRQFSNSRSEMNVSTLELGDSALYLCASSSEPRGQNNYGYTFGSGTRLTVV.

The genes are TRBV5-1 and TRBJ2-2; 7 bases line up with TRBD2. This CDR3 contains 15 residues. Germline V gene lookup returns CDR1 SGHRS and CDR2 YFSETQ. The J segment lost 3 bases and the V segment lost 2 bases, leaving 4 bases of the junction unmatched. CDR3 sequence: CASSFGGSHTGELFF. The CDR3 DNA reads TGCGCCAGCAGCTTCGGCGGGAGCCACACCGGGGAGCTGTTTTTT.

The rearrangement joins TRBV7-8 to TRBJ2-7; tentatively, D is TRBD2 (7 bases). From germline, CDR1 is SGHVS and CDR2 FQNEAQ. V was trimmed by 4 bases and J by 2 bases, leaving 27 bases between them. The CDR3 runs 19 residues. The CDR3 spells CASSSIPTAGAVFPYEQYF. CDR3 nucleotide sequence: TGTGCCAGCAGCTCGATCCCCACGGCGGGGGCGGTTTTTCCCTACGAGCAGTACTTC.

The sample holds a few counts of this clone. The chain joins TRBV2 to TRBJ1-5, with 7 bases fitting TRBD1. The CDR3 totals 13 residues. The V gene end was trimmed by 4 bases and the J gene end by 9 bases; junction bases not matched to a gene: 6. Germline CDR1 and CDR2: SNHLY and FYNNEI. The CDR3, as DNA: TGTGCCAGCAGTGGACAGGGAGTTGGGCCCCAGCATTTT. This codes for CASSGQGVGPQHF.

The CDR3 nucleotides are TGTGCCTGGAGTGTACTGGACAGGGTGCGCACCGGGGAGCTGTTTTTT. Encoded protein: CAWSVLDRVRTGELFF. The chain uses TRBV30 and TRBJ2-2; TRBD1 agrees at 8 bases. There are 16 residues in the CDR3. V trimming: 0 bases; J trimming: 4 bases; junction bases outside the gene matches: 7. CDR1 is GTSNPN, CDR2 SVGIG, per germline (reference sequence).

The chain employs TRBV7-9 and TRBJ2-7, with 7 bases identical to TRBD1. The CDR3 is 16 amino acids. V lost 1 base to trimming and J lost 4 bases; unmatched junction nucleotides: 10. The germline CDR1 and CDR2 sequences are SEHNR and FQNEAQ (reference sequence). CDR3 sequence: CASSLGGAGGVYEQYF. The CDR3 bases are TGTGCCAGCAGCTTAGGGGGAGCAGGGGGTGTGTACGAGCAGTACTTC.

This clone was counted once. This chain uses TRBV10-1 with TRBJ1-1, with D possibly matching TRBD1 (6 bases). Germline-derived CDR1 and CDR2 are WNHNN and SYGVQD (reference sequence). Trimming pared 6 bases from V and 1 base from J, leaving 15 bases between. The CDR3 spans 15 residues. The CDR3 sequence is CASRQGSDANTEAFF. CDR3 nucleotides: TGCGCCAGCAGACAGGGTAGCGATGCGAACACTGAAGCTTTCTTT.

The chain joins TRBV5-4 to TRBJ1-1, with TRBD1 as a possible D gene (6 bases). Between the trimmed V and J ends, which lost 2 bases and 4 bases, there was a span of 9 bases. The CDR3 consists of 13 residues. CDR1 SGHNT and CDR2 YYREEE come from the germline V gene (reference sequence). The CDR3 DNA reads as TGTGCCAGCAGCTTAAGGACAGTCACTGAAGCTTTCTTT. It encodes CASSLRTVTEAFF.

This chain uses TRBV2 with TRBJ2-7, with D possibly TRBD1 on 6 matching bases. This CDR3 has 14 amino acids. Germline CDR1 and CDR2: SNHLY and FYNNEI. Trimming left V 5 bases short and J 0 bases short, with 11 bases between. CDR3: CASSRRQVSYEQYF. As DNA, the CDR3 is TGTGCCAGCAGTAGACGACAGGTCTCCTACGAGCAGTACTTC.

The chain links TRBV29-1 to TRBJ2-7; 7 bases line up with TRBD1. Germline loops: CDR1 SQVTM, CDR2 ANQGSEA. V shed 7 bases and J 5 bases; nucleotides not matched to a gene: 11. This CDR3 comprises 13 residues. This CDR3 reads CSATSGQLHEQYF. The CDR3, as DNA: TGCAGCGCAACCTCGGGACAGTTGCACGAGCAGTACTTC.

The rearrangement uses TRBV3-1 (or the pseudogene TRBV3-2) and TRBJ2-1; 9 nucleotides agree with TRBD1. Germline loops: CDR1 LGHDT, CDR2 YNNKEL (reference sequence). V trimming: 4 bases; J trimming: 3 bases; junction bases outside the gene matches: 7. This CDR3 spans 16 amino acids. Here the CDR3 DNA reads TGTGCCAGCAGCCCTACCCGGGGACAGGGCTACAATGAGCAGTTCTTC. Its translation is CASSPTRGQGYNEQFF.

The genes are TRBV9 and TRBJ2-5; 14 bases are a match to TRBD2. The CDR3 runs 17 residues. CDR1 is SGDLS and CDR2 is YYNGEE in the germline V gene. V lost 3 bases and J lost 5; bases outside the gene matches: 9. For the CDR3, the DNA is TGTGCCAGCAGCGCCCGACTAGCGGGAGGGCCTGGGGAGACCCAGTACTTC. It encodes CASSARLAGGPGETQYF.

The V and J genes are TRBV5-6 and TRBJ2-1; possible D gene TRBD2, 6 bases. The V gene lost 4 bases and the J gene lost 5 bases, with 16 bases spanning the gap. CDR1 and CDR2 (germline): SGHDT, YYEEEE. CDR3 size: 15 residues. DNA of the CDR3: TGTGCCAGCAGCGTAGCGGTGGCGGAAGACAATGAGCAGTTCTTC. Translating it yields CASSVAVAEDNEQFF.

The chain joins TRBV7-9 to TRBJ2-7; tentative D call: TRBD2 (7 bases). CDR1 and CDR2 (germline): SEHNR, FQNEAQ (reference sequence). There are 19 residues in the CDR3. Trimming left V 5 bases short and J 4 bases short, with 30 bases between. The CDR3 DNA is TGTGCCAGCAGCGCCCCCCGGGGGGCCTACCCCCGGGGGGCATACGAGCAGTACTTC. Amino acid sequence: CASSAPRGAYPRGAYEQYF.

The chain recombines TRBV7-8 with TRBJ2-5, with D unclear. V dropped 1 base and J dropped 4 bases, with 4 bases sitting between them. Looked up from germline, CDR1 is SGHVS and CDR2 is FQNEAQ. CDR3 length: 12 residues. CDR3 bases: TGTGCCAGCAGCTTAGATCGAGAGACCCAGTACTTC. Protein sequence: CASSLDRETQYF.

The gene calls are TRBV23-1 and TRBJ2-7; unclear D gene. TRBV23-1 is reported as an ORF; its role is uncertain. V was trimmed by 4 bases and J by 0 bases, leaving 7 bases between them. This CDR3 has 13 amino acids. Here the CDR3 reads CASSLDISYEQYV. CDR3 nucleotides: TGCGCCAGCAGTCTAGACATCTCCTACGAGCAGTACGTC.

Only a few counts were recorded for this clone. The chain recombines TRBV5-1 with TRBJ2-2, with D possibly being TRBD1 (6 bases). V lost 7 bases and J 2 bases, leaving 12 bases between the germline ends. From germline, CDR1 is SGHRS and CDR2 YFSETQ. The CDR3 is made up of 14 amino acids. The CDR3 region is CASERDINTGELFF. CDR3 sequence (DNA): TGCGCCAGCGAAAGGGACATTAACACCGGGGAGCTGTTTTTT.